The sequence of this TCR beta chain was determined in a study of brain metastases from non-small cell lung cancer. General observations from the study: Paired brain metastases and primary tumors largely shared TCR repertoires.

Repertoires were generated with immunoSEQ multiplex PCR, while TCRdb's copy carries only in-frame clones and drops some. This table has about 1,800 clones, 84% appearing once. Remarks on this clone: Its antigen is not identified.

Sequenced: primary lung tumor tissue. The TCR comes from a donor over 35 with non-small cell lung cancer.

DNA of the CDR3: TGCGCCAGCAGCTTGGCCGGGACAGGGGATATTGAGCAGTTCTTC. Residues: CASSLAGTGDIEQFF. This chain uses TRBV5-1 with TRBJ2-1, with 10 bases that match TRBD1. In germline, CDR1 is SGHRS, CDR2 YFSETQ. The ends lost 0 bases at V and 9 bases at J; junction bases unmatched: 6. This CDR3 contains 15 residues.